This T cell receptor beta chain was sequenced in a study of beta chain features in type 1 diabetes (dated by TCRdb to about 2018). Turning to the overall study: Mean age, gender distribution, total cell number and subset yield were not different between patients and healthy donors. A total of 85 million to 140 million sorted cells were examined across all samples, and a strong correlation was observed between cell number per subset and RNA yield. In the study, TCRB repertoires of sorted circulating CD4+ T cell subsets from recently diagnosed type 1 diabetes patients were compared with those of matched healthy donors. Whereas all 30 or so donors provided naive and central memory subsets, regulatory and stem cell-like memory subsets were isolated from just 8 patients and roughly 8 healthy donors.

As to this clone: The antigen it recognizes is unknown. Per-nucleotide qualities are absent, and no much larger clonotype sits a single base away.

The full study reports these points: PCR might favor shorter templates, but patient and control samples were amplified and corrected together, so any skew would affect both groups equally. Naive, central memory and regulatory TCRB repertoires appeared more similar among patients than among healthy donors. Because cDNA rather than genomic DNA was sequenced, highly expressing activated cells could have been over-represented, although no difference in activation and CD3 levels was found between groups. In all four CD4+ subsets, TCRB CDR3 length was moderately but significantly shorter in type 1 diabetes patients. Because the HLA sub-analyses included only small numbers of individuals, any influence of HLA type on TCRB rearrangement was left unresolved. At VDJ recombination sites, patients with type 1 diabetes made fewer insertions and deleted more nucleotides, a pattern implying thymic rearrangement abnormalities.

The entire isolated RNA was reverse transcribed using the High Capacity cDNA Reverse Transcription Kit, and thus expressed TCRB transcripts were sequenced. Deep immunoSEQ sequencing was applied to naive, central memory and regulatory T cell samples, giving an average of about 3.4 million total reads per sample. Sorted cells were lysed in RLT buffer and RNA was extracted with DNase-treated RNeasy Micro or Mini kits, depending on cell number. To prevent cross-contamination, each cell subset was processed individually, whereas patient and healthy donor samples were processed jointly. The immunoSEQ multiplex PCR was used to amplify TCRB sequences from cDNA, yielding 87-bp fragments that span the CDR3 region. Amplicons were sequenced on the Illumina HiSeq platform. In the original analysis: Synthetic template baselines were used to correct PCR bias computationally, reads within Hamming distance 2 were collapsed, and singletons that could not be merged were discarded. Reads were aligned to IMGT to assign V, D and J genes, CDR3 length, and insertions or deletions at six rearrangement sites. Clonotype counts were normalized to sorted cell number within each subset before computing true diversity and Gini coefficients with the tcR R package. The overlap coefficient, calculated on TCRB nucleotide sequences, was used to measure repertoire sharing. Out-of-frame TCRB sequences from naive cells were analyzed to stand in for the pre-selection repertoire. TCRdb limited this immuneACCESS table to in-frame rearrangements with V and J called. A share of clones is missing; checked studies link under half to unresolved V genes, and the rest is unexplained. The V and J calls and clone size were taken over from that table, and D and trimming were inferred from the DNA. The sample has some 700,000 clones on record, around an eighth of them singletons. The ten largest clones add up to 0.022% of the sample.

CDR1 is given as LNHDA and CDR2 as SQIVND, both from the germline V gene (reference sequence). Trimming accounts for 7 bases at V and 4 bases at J, while the number of junction bases matched to no gene is 8. The cysteine opens and the phenylalanine closes a CDR3 of 15 amino acids. Left in the record is the CDR3 DNA by itself, 45 bases read in frame from the first base. Each donor gave one peripheral blood draw, about 110 mL on average, collected into heparinised tubes. A BD FACSAria II and a panel including CD45RO, CCR7, CD25, CD127, CD95 and CD27 were used to sort naive, central memory, regulatory and stem cell-like memory CD4+ T cells. Every sorted population had a purity above 98%. PBMCs were isolated immediately by Lymphoprep density gradient centrifugation and stained directly without culture. So that batch effects would be minimized, each experiment stained and sorted samples in pairs, pairing one healthy donor with one patient.

This sequence was found in a man younger than 35 with type 1 diabetes. Sequenced: naive CD4+ T cells from blood. This specimen's cell subset or site label, interpreted: true naive CD4+ T cells. The rearrangement combines TRBV19 with TRBJ2-7, with 12 bases in between that match TRBD1. The nucleotides read TGTGCCAGTACCAGAGGGGGACAGGGGGCTTACGAGCAGTACTTC. The resulting protein is CASTRGGQGAYEQYF.